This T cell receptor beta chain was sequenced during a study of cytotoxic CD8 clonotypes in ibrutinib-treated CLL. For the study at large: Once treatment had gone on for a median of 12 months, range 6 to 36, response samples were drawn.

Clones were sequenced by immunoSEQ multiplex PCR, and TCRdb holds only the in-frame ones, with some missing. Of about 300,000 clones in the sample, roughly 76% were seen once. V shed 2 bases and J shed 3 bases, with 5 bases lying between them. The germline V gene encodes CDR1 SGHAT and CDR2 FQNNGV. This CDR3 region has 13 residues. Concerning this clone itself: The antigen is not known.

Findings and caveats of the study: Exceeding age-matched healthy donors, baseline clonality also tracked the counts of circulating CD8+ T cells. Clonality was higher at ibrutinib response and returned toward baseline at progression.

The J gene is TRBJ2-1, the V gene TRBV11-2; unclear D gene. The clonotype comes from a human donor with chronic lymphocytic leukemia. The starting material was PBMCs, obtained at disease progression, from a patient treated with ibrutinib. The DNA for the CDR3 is TGTGCCAGCAGCTTAAACCACTACAATGAGCAGTTCTTC. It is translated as CASSLNHYNEQFF.